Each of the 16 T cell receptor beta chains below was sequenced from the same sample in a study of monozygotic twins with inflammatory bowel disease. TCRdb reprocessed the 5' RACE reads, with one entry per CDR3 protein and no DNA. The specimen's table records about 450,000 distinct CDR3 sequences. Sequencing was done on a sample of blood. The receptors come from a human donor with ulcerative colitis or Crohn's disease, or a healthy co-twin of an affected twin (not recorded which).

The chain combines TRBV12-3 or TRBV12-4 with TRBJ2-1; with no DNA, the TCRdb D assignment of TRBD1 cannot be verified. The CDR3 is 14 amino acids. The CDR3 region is CASSLAQGMVLRFF.

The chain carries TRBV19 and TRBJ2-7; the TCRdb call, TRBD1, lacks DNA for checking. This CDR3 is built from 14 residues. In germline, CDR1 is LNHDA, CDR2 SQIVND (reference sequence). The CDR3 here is CASRGTANRYEQYF.

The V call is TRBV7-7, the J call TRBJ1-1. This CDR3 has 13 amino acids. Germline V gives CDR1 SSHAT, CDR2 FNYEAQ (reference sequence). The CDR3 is CASSLGEWTEAFF.

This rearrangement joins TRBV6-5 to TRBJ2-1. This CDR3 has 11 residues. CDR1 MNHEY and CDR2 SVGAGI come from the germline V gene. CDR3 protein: CASSSAATQFF.

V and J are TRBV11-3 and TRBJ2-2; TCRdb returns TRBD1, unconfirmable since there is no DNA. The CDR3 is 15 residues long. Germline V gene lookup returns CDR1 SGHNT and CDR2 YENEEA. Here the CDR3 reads CASSARGGNTGELFF.

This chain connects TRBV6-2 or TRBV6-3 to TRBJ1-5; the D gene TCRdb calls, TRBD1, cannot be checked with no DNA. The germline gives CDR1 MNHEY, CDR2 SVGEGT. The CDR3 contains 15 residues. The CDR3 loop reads CASSRMRGGNQPQHF.

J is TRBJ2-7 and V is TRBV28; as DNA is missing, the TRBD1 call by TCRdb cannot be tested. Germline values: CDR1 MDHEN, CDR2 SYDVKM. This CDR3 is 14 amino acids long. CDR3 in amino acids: CASLRGPGGYEQYF.

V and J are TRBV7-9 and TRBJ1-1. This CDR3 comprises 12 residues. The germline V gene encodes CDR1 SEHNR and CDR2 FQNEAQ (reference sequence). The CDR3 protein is CASGAYATEAFF.

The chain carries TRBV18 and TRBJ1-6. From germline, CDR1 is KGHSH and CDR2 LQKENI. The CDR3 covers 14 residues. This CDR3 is CASSRNSYNSPLHF.

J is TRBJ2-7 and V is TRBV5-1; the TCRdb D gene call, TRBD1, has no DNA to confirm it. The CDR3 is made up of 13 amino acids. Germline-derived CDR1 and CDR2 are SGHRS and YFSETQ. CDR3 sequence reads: CASSQTGIYEQYF.

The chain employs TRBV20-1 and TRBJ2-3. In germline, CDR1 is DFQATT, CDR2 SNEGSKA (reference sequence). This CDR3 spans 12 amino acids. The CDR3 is CSARDDTDTQYF.

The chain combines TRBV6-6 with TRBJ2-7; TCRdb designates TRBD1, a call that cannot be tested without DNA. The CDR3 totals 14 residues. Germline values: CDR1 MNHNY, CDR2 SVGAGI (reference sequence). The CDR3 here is CASSPGDRSYEQYF.

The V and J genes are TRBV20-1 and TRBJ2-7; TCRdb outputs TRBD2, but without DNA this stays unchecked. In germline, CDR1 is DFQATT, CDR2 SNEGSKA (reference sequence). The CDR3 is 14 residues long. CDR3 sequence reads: CSARSVAGTYEQYF.

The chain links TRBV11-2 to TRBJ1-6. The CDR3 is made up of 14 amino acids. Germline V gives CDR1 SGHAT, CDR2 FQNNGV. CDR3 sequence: CASSSQEGTSPLHF.

The CDR3 loop is CASSPGLAAHEQYF. The chain links TRBV7-9 to TRBJ2-7; TCRdb names TRBD1, which stays unverified in the absence of DNA. Per the germline V gene, CDR1 is SEHNR and CDR2 is FQNEAQ (reference sequence). This CDR3 contains 14 residues.

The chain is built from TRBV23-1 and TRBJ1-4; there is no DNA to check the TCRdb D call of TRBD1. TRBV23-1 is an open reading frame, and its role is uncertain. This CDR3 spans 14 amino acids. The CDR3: CASLRRLGNEKLFF.